This entry features one TCR beta chain sequence. Its antigen is not yet known. One base away there is no much larger clone; base qualities are not given. This sample was taken from a study of T cell responses to AZD1222 COVID-19 vaccine (dated by TCRdb to the early 2020s). Study-level background: Because spike-specific TCR depth and breadth did not differ between the two schedules, AZD1222 recipients who got a second dose at roughly 4 weeks were pooled with those who got a second dose at roughly 12 weeks. TCR sequencing covered 230 to 250 trial participants: nearly 210 given two doses of AZD1222 and about 26 given two doses of MenACWY control vaccine. Trial participants were enrolled by age into subgroups of 18-55, 56-69 and 70-plus years, and about 150, 27 and 61 TCR-sequenced participants, respectively, were included in these subgroups.

The CDR3 regions of human TCRbeta chains were subjected to immunosequencing. In the paper's pipeline: Repertoire TCRs were checked for matches against a reference library of SARS-CoV-2-specific TCRs that had been generated using the MIRA antigen-specificity platform. Breadth was defined as the fraction of unique TCRs that were SARS-CoV-2-associated. Depth was defined as the fraction of total T cells that were SARS-CoV-2-associated. Each spike-specific TCR was assigned to its reactive spike region and to a CD4 or CD8 class using the MIRA data. Log10-transformed breadth and depth values were compared by one-way ANOVA with Sidak's multiple comparisons tests. TCRdb holds this immuneACCESS table with in-frame rearrangements only. Some clones are missing; in checked studies, unresolved V genes explain under half, and the rest has no known cause. V and J calls plus clone size are reproduced from that table; the DNA served to infer D and trimming. The sample profile shows about 69,000 clones; 86% of them were found once. 2.5% of the sample is taken by the ten largest.

Broad study findings and their caveats: Because no samples from the day 14 peak response were available, repertoires could be characterized only after the peak T cell response. Conclusions about previously exposed vaccinees were limited because only 5 or 6 AZD1222 recipients were SARS-CoV-2 seropositive at baseline. Participants were mostly white British and included more females than males, and it was suggested by the authors that clonal diversity may have been underestimated. Nearly half of unique spike-specific TCRs reportedly recognized epitopes outside regions mutated in the B.1.351 and B.1.1.7 variants. The whole spike protein was spanned by vaccine-associated CD4 TCRs, and dominant responses were seen in regions 160-218 and 743-854. The 56-69-year group was small, and its depth increase did not reach significance, likely because of low power. After two AZD1222 doses, both the breadth and the depth of spike-specific TCRs were significantly higher than at day 0 and than in MenACWY recipients.

The time point label of this sample denotes: baseline before first vaccination. The vaccinee samples were drawn from two UK trials, COV001 and COV002, one of which was a single-blind randomized controlled phase 2/3 trial testing AZD1222 (ChAdOx1 nCoV-19) in healthy adults. For TCRbeta chain sequencing, PBMC samples were collected from trial participants at day 0 and at day 28 after the second dose. Trimmed from V: 1 base; trimmed from J: 1 base; junction bases lacking a gene match: 1. The CDR3 measures 15 amino acids from cysteine to phenylalanine. Kept here is only the CDR3 DNA, which spans 45 bases and is read in frame from base 1. Per the germline V gene, SGHNT is the CDR1 and YENEEA is the CDR2.

This sequence was found in an adult in good health. The V gene is TRBV11-3 and the J gene is TRBJ2-7; TRBD1 agrees with 10 junctional bases. The sequencing used peripheral blood, collected on day 0 of AZD1222 vaccination. In nucleotides, the sequence is TGTGCCAGCAGCTTAGGACAGGGGGCGTCCTACGAGCAGTACTTC. Its protein reads: CASSLGQGASYEQYF. Here the CDR3 is joined to the reference TRBV11-3 and TRBJ2-7 genes, and the full variable domain is: EAGVVQSPRYKIIEKKQPVAFWCNPISGHNTLYWYLQNLGQGPELLIRYENEEAVDDSQLPKDRFSAERLKGVDSTLKIQPAELGDSAVYLCASSLGQGASYEQYFGPGTRLTVT.